What follows is one T cell receptor (beta chain) and its context. These data belong to a study of cytomegalovirus exposure and HLA in healthy donors. PCR was performed using 60 Vbeta and 13 Jbeta primers. Sequenced by immunoSEQ multiplex PCR; TCRdb stores in-frame clones only, minus some. This sample has some 110,000 clones, with 70% to 80% found just once. Per the germline V gene, CDR1 is MGHDK and CDR2 is SYGVNS. V lost 8 bases and J lost 0, with 5 bases in between. The CDR3 sequence is 13 residues long. Material for sequencing was PBMCs. The chain carries TRBV25-1 and TRBJ2-6; D is unresolved. This clonotype was obtained from a man aged 35 to 55 in good health and CMV-seronegative. The CDR3 region has the DNA TGTGCCAGCGCGGTCTCTGGGGCCAACGTCCTGACTTTC. Residues: CASAVSGANVLTF. The full variable domain, completed using reference TRBV25-1 and TRBJ2-6, is EADIYQTPRYLVIGTGKKITLECSQTMGHDKMYWYQQDPGMELHLIHYSYGVNSTEKGDLSSESTVSRIRTEHFPLTLESARPSHTSQYLCASAVSGANVLTFGAGSRLTVL.